Here is one T cell receptor (beta chain) with its context. The same CDR3 arises from other DNA sequences in this sample as well. Repertoires were generated with immunoSEQ multiplex PCR, while TCRdb's copy carries only in-frame clones and drops some. This sample has tens of thousands of clones, with about 85% found just once. CDR1 and CDR2 (germline): MNHEY, SVGEGT. V lost 4 bases, J lost 4 bases, and 1 base stayed unmatched. The CDR3 length is 15 residues. These data originate in a study of blood T cell repertoires in COVID-19. The wider study: Specimens from acute and convalescent COVID-19 originated in the United States, Italy and Spain. PBMCs, B-cell-depleted T cells, or T cells provided the cDNA or gDNA that made up the material.

The gene calls are TRBV6-2 or TRBV6-3 and TRBJ2-1, with 13 nucleotides matching TRBD2. Sequenced sample: peripheral blood. This receptor was taken from a human donor in a cohort sampled during active COVID-19. CDR3 coding DNA: TGTGCCAGCAGTTTACTAGCGGGAGGGTACAATGAGCAGTTCTTC. This gives the protein CASSLLAGGYNEQFF.